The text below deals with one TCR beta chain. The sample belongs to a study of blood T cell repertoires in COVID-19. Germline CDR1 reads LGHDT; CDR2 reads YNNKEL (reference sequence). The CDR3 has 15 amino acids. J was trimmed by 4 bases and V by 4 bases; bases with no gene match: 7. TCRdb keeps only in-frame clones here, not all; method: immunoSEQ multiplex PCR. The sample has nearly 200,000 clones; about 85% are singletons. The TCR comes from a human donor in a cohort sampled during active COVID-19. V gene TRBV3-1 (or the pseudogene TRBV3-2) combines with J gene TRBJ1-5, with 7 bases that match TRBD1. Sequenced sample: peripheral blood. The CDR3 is CASSRGTAENQPQHF. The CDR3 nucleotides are TGTGCCAGCAGCCGGGGGACAGCGGAAAATCAGCCCCAGCATTTT.